A selection of T cell receptor beta chains follows, all from one sample in a study of blood T cells in healthy people across ages. TCRdb re-called the 5' RACE reads through MiXCR, storing one row per CDR3 protein. The profile shows roughly 1,800,000 distinct CDR3 sequences, about 50% of them singletons. The source material was blood. These receptor sequences come from a woman in her 40s in good health. CDR3s include the opening cysteine and the closing phenylalanine or tryptophan. A D gene is named only where the DNA matches it firmly. Expanded clones are given a class, and other clones once, few, many or no size at all.

j_gene	v_gene	abundance	d_gene	CDR3nt	CDR3aa
TRBJ1-6	TRBV11-1	-	-	TGTGCCAGCAGCTTATCAAAGACACGGGGGCGCGGTTCACCCCTCCACTTT	CASSLSKTRGRGSPLHF
TRBJ2-7	TRBV21-1	-	-	TGTGCCAGCAGCCTTAAGTGTGAGCAGTACTTC	CASSLKCEQYF
TRBJ2-3	TRBV24-1	-	TRBD1	TGTGCCACCAGCCGGGGGACAGGGACTAGCACAGATACGCAGTATTTT	CATSRGTGTSTDTQYF
TRBJ2-5	TRBV6-1	-	-	TGTGCCAGCAGTGACCAGGGAAGAGAGACCCAGTACTTC	CASSDQGRETQYF
TRBJ2-1	TRBV7-2	-	-	TGTGCCAGCAGCTTAGGGGCTTTGGGTTCCCACAATGAGCAGTTCTTC	CASSLGALGSHNEQFF
TRBJ2-5	TRBV7-9	once	-	TGTGCCGGCAGCCGTGGAGGAGGGTTGTACTTC	CAGSRGGGLYF
TRBJ2-7	TRBV20-1	few	TRBD1	TGCAGTGCTAGAGATCTGAACAGGGGTGGCTACGAGCAGTACTTC	CSARDLNRGGYEQYF
TRBJ2-3	TRBV5-1	-	TRBD2	TGCGCCAGCAACCCACTAGCGGGGGGCACAGATACGCAGTATTTT	CASNPLAGGTDTQYF
TRBJ2-1	TRBV3-1	few	-	TGTGCCAGCAGCCAAGGAGGCCAGGGTGAGCAGTTCTTC	CASSQGGQGEQFF
TRBJ1-2	TRBV5-1	-	TRBD1	TGCGCCAGCAGCGCAGGTAGGACAGGGGGCGACATCCTTTATGGCTACACCTTC	CASSAGRTGGDILYGYTF
TRBJ2-1	TRBV20-1	-	TRBD1	TGCAGTGCAAAGAGGGGGCCAGAGCAGTTCTTC	CSAKRGPEQFF
TRBJ1-1	TRBV12-3/TRBV12-4	few	-	TGTGCCAGCTCCCTCACCCTCCCGGACACTGAAGCTTTCTTT	CASSLTLPDTEAFF
TRBJ2-5	TRBV4-3	few	-	TGCGCCAGCAGCCAAGAGGAGGTTGGGCACAGCCAAGAGACCCAGTACTTC	CASSQEEVGHSQETQYF
TRBJ1-2	TRBV3-1	-	-	TGTGCCAGCAGCCCTTCCGGGACACCAAACTATGGCTACACCTTC	CASSPSGTPNYGYTF
TRBJ2-7	TRBV10-1	-	-	TGCGCCAGCAGCGATGGACGAGTCTCCTACGAGCAGTACTTC	CASSDGRVSYEQYF
TRBJ2-3	TRBV12-3/TRBV12-4	few	TRBD1	TGTGCCAGCAGACCGACAGGGTTGGGCACAGATACGCAGTATTTT	CASRPTGLGTDTQYF
TRBJ2-1	TRBV12-3/TRBV12-4	-	TRBD2	TGTGCCAGCAGTCCCGGTCTAGCGGAAAACAATGAGCAGTTCTTC	CASSPGLAENNEQFF